This T cell receptor beta chain was recovered during a study of graft-versus-host responses after intestinal transplantation. Study details: Each patient got anti-thymocyte globulin induction, then tacrolimus and steroids for roughly 3 years.

A word on this clone: Its antigen is undetermined. At the DNA level, this CDR3 is encoded by other sequences in the same sample as well.

Assay used: immunoSEQ multiplex PCR; TCRdb lists only in-frame clones, some missing. The profile shows more than 65,000 clones, about 90% of them singletons. Whole-study results and caveats: The presence of high graft-versus-host to host-versus-graft clonal ratios in allografts characterized patients with graft-donor T cell macrochimerism. Maximum circulating GvH clone levels tracked with early post-transplant HvG decreases.

The CDR3 totals 13 residues. V lost 4 bases to trimming and J lost 8 bases, with 9 bases between them. CDR1 is SEHNR, CDR2 FQNEAQ, per germline (reference sequence). The starting material was unstimulated CD8+ T cells sorted from spleen or lymph node cells, obtained before transplant. This chain links TRBV7-9 with TRBJ1-6, with D unresolved. The sequence was collected from a human donor who was the organ donor for an intestinal transplant. The CDR3, as DNA: TGTGCCAGCAGCTCTACAGTTTATTCACCCCTCCACTTT. Its translation: CASSSTVYSPLHF.